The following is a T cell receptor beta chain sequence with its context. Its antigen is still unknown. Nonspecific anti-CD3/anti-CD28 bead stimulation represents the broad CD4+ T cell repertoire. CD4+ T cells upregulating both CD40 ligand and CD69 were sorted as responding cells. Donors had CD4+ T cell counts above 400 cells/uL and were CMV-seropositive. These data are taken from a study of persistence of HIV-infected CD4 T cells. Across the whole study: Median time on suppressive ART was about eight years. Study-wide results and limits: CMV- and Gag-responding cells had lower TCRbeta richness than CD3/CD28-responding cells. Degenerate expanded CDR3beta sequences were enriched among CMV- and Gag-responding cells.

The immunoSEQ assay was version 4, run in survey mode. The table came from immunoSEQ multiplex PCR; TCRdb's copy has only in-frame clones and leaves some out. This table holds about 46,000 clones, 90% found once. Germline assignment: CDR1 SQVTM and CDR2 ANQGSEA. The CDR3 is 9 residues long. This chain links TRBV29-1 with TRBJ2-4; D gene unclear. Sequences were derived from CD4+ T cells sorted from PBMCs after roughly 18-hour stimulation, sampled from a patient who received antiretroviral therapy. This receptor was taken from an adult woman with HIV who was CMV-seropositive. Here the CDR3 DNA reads TGCAGGTATGAGGACATTCAGTACTTC. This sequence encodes CRYEDIQYF.